This T cell receptor beta chain appears in the sequencing data of a study of blood T cell repertoires in COVID-19. Turning to the study itself: COVID-19 samples collected from the United States, Italy and Spain covered acute and convalescent phases. Sources were T cells, B-cell-depleted T cells, or PBMCs; the material itself was cDNA or gDNA.

In the source study's methods: The authors estimated nucleated cell counts from reference gene primer amplification. TCRdb keeps only in-frame clones here, not all; method: immunoSEQ multiplex PCR. V, J and clone size are taken as reported in that table, and D and trimming were inferred from the DNA itself. This sample yields some 300,000 clones, of which roughly 91% are seen a single time; roughly 2.9% belongs to the top ten. This clone was recorded only once. Participant age was roughly 18 to 95 years, and participants resided in roughly 25 US areas. Sample: PBMCs or T cells enriched from blood (not recorded which). This receptor was identified in a woman in her forties or fifties who had been exposed to COVID-19.

Here the CDR3 reads CASSIRGRGKEKLFF. The CDR3 coding sequence is TGTGCCAGCAGTATCCGTGGCAGGGGGAAAGAAAAACTGTTTTTT. V and J are TRBV28 and TRBJ1-4; 7 bases agree with TRBD1. CDR3 length equals 15 residues. CDR1 is MDHEN and CDR2 is SYDVKM in the germline V gene. After removal of 5 bases from V and 8 bases from J, the junction contained 11 bases not matched to a gene.